Sample share makes the clone carrying this T cell receptor beta chain medium-sized. Its specificity is unknown. TCRdb fed the 5' RACE reads into MiXCR, producing one record per CDR3 protein. Of 25,000 to 35,000 distinct CDR3 sequences in the sample, around 5% were seen once. The source of the sample is a study of CD8 T cells in ankylosing spondylitis. CDR3 size: 15 residues. V dropped 0 bases and J dropped 2 bases, with 9 bases sitting between them. Looked up from germline, CDR1 is SGDLS and CDR2 is YYNGEE. General observations from the study: Matched ankylosing spondylitis synovial fluid reportedly showed significant enrichment of disease-linked clones.

The rearrangement links TRBV9 to TRBJ1-3; D is perhaps TRBD1 (5 bases). Sequencing input: blood, either unsorted or a sorted T cell fraction (not recorded which). The receptor's source is a female donor with ankylosing spondylitis or in good health (not recorded which). The CDR3 loop is CASSVATGPGNTIYF. Written as DNA, the CDR3 is TGTGCCAGCAGCGTAGCTACGGGGCCTGGAAACACCATATATTTT.